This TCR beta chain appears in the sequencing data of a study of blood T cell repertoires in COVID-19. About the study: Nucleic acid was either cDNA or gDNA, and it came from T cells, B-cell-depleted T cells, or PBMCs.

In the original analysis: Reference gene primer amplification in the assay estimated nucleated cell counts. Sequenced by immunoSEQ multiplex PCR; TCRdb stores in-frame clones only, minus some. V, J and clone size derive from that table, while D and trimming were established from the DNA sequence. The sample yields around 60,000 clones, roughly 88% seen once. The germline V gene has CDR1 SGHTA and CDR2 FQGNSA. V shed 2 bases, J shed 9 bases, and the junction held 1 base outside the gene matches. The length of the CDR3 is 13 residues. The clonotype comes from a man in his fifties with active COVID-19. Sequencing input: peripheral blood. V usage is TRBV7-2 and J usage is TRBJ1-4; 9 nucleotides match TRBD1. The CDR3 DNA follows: TGTGCCAGCAGCTTATACAGGGGGCAAAAACTGTTTTTT. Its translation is CASSLYRGQKLFF.